One sample yielded the 10 T cell receptor beta chains listed below, sequenced in a study of shared clonotypes between healthy human individuals. TCRdb's table, derived via immunoSEQ multiplex PCR, lists solely in-frame clones and lacks some. The profile shows some 2,000,000 clones, roughly 94% of them singletons. Sequenced input: naive CD4+ T cells sorted from blood. The subset: CD45RA+ positively selected. The receptors were gathered from a man between 18 and 35 years old in good health.

Details on this clone: Other DNA sequences in the sample encode the same CDR3. The J gene is TRBJ2-6, the V gene TRBV7-9; the D gene is possibly TRBD1 (5 bases). Deletions cut 5 bases from V and 0 bases from J, with 5 bases between. Per germline, CDR1 SEHNR and CDR2 FQNEAQ (reference sequence). The CDR3 totals 14 residues. The CDR3 DNA reads as TGTGCCAGCAGCAGGGGCTCTGGGGCCAACGTCCTGACTTTC. Residues: CASSRGSGANVLTF.

The chain uses TRBV19 and TRBJ2-7; no reliable D call. V dropped 6 bases and J dropped 0 bases, with 9 bases sitting between them. The germline gives CDR1 LNHDA, CDR2 SQIVND (reference sequence). This CDR3 is 13 amino acids long. The chain's CDR3 is CASSLTRSYEQYF. The CDR3 region has the DNA TGTGCCAGTAGCCTCACGCGCTCCTACGAGCAGTACTTC.

The chain combines TRBV9 with TRBJ1-2; possible D gene TRBD1, 5 bases. V lost 4 bases to trimming and J lost 4 bases, with 20 bases between them. Germline-derived CDR1 and CDR2 are SGDLS and YYNGEE. The CDR3 extends over 16 amino acids. The CDR3 DNA follows: TGTGCCAGCAGCCCCCGGGAGGGGCGAAACGGCTATGGCTACACCTTC. Translated: CASSPREGRNGYGYTF.

V and J are TRBV28 and TRBJ1-5; D remains unclear. Germline V gene data show CDR1 as MDHEN and CDR2 as SYDVKM. This CDR3 is built from 15 residues. V lost 5 bases and J 1 base, leaving 12 bases between the germline ends. CDR3 sequence reads: CASSPSVGSNQPQHF. The DNA of the CDR3 is TGTGCCAGCAGTCCATCAGTAGGGAGCAATCAGCCCCAGCATTTT. The full variable domain, its missing parts supplied by reference TRBV28 and TRBJ1-5, is DVKVTQSSRYLVKRTGEKVFLECVQDMDHENMFWYRQDPGLGLRLIYFSYDVKMKEKGDIPEGYSVSREKKERFSLILESASTNQTSMYLCASSPSVGSNQPQHFGDGTRLSIL.

This rearrangement joins TRBV5-1 to TRBJ1-2; D is ambiguous. Trimming stripped 1 base from V and 6 bases from J, with 16 bases between. The CDR3 contains 15 residues. Germline loops: CDR1 SGHRS, CDR2 YFSETQ. The CDR3 region is CASSLSEGVTDGYTF. The CDR3 DNA reads as TGCGCCAGCAGCTTGTCTGAGGGAGTAACAGATGGCTACACCTTC.

The CDR3 coding sequence is TGTGCCAGCAGAGCACAGGGTACAGCTGAGCAGTTCTTC. The encoded protein is CASRAQGTAEQFF. The chain combines TRBV25-1 with TRBJ2-1; D might be TRBD1 (6 bases). The CDR3 has 13 residues. Germline lookup yields CDR1 MGHDK and CDR2 SYGVNS. V lost 6 bases, J lost 9 bases, and 15 bases lay in between. The full variable domain, its missing parts supplied by reference TRBV25-1 and TRBJ2-1, is EADIYQTPRYLVIGTGKKITLECSQTMGHDKMYWYQQDPGMELHLIHYSYGVNSTEKGDLSSESTVSRIRTEHFPLTLESARPSHTSQYLCASRAQGTAEQFFGPGTRLTVL.

CDR3 sequence reads: CASSPRGGAGDSPLHF. The CDR3 DNA is TGTGCCAGCTCACCCCGGGGGGGGGCCGGCGATTCACCCCTCCACTTT. The gene calls are TRBV18 and TRBJ1-6; a possible D gene is TRBD1 (6 bases). This CDR3 is built from 16 residues. V was cut by 3 bases and J by 8 bases, with 17 bases left in between. Per germline, CDR1 KGHSH and CDR2 LQKENI.

The chain links TRBV7-9 to TRBJ2-3; 8 nucleotides agree with TRBD2. Germline CDR1 and CDR2: SEHNR and FQNEAQ (reference sequence). The CDR3 has 17 amino acids. V lost 5 bases, J lost 0 bases, and 10 bases stayed unmatched. The CDR3 DNA is TGTGCCAGCAGCGACCCCCTAGCGGGTACTAGCACAGATACGCAGTATTTT. Residues: CASSDPLAGTSTDTQYF.

The rearrangement uses TRBV14 and TRBJ2-3; D call uncertain. V was trimmed by 1 base and J by 8 bases, leaving 4 bases between them. Germline assignment: CDR1 SGHDN and CDR2 FVKESK. The CDR3 sequence is 11 residues long. CDR3 amino acids: CASSQGVTQYF. In DNA form, the CDR3 reads TGTGCCAGCAGCCAAGGGGTTACGCAGTATTTT.

The chain recombines TRBV2 with TRBJ1-5; 10 nucleotides align to TRBD1. V trimming: 6 bases; J trimming: 7 bases; junction bases outside the gene matches: 6. The CDR3 is made up of 14 amino acids. The germline V gene has CDR1 SNHLY and CDR2 FYNNEI. CDR3 in amino acids: CASSGDRGVQPQHF. CDR3 DNA sequence: TGTGCCAGCAGCGGGGACAGGGGAGTACAGCCCCAGCATTTT.